These 14 T cell receptor beta chains share one sample of origin, sequenced in a study of cytomegalovirus exposure and HLA in healthy donors. 13 Jbeta primers and 60 Vbeta primers were used for the PCR. Clones were read by immunoSEQ multiplex PCR, and TCRdb kept only the in-frame ones, dropping some. The sample lists over 80,000 clones; more than 60% were seen once. The specimen was PBMCs. The receptors were gathered from a man aged 55-75 years in good health and CMV-seropositive.

The chain uses TRBV9 and TRBJ1-1; 9 bases are a match to TRBD1. The germline CDR1 and CDR2 sequences are SGDLS and YYNGEE. Trimming took 0 bases from V and 4 from J; bases not matched to a gene: 7. CDR3 length equals 16 residues. Written as DNA, the CDR3 is TGTGCCAGCAGCGTAGGGACAGGGGATTTGGCCACTGAAGCTTTCTTT. Protein sequence: CASSVGTGDLATEAFF.

This chain uses TRBV7-2 with TRBJ1-5; D not resolved. The germline V gene has CDR1 SGHTA and CDR2 FQGNSA. V gave up 2 bases and J gave up 4 bases, with 12 bases separating them. The CDR3 runs 15 residues. Here the CDR3 DNA reads TGTGCCAGCAGCTTAAGAGGGCAGCTGAATCAGCCCCAGCATTTT. This codes for CASSLRGQLNQPQHF.

The CDR3 nucleotides read TGCGCCAGCAGCCAACAGGGTACGGGAACTGAAGCTTTCTTT. Its protein is CASSQQGTGTEAFF. The chain couples TRBV5-1 to TRBJ1-1; the D gene is possibly TRBD1 (6 bases). Germline CDR1 is SGHRS and CDR2 is YFSETQ. Between the trimmed V and J ends, which lost 4 bases and 5 bases, there was a span of 15 bases. The CDR3 sequence is 14 residues long.

The chain links TRBV4-2 to TRBJ1-6, with 7 bases fitting TRBD1. The germline V gene encodes CDR1 LGHNA and CDR2 YNFKEQ. The CDR3 consists of 17 residues. The J segment lost 1 base and the V segment lost 2 bases, leaving 5 bases of the junction unmatched. Here the CDR3 DNA reads TGTGCCAGCAGCCAAATAGACAGGGCGTCCTATAATTCACCCCTCCACTTT. Protein product: CASSQIDRASYNSPLHF.

The V gene is TRBV14, the J gene TRBJ1-1; 8 positions agree with TRBD1. Germline V gives CDR1 SGHDN, CDR2 FVKESK. The CDR3 runs to 15 residues. J gave up 4 bases and V 4 bases, and 8 bases lay outside the gene matches. The CDR3 DNA sequence: TGTGCCAGCAGCCGACCGACAGGGGTGGGCACTGAAGCTTTCTTT. Translated: CASSRPTGVGTEAFF.

The chain couples TRBV28 to TRBJ1-6, with TRBD1 matching 7 bases. The CDR3 is 17 residues long. V lost 5 bases and J lost 5; bases outside the gene matches: 12. In germline, CDR1 is MDHEN, CDR2 SYDVKM. Here the CDR3 reads CASSKRWRGLDNSPLHF. The CDR3 DNA sequence: TGTGCCAGCAGTAAAAGATGGAGGGGGCTAGATAATTCACCCCTCCACTTT.

The chain couples TRBV29-1 to TRBJ2-7; D gene ambiguous. The V gene lost 6 bases and the J gene lost 4 bases, with 13 bases spanning the gap. Germline CDR1 reads SQVTM; CDR2 reads ANQGSEA. CDR3 length equals 12 residues. CDR3 region: CSVATLQYEQYF. CDR3 bases: TGCAGCGTCGCCACCTTACAGTACGAGCAGTACTTC.

The gene calls are TRBV11-2 and TRBJ2-3; TRBD2 matches 14 bases. The germline gives CDR1 SGHAT, CDR2 FQNNGV. V lost 1 base, J lost 0 bases, and 6 bases stayed unmatched. There are 19 residues in the CDR3. The CDR3: CASSLGLGLAGESTDTQYF. The CDR3 DNA follows: TGTGCCAGCAGCTTAGGGTTGGGACTAGCGGGGGAGAGCACAGATACGCAGTATTTT.

The chain carries TRBV6-6 and TRBJ1-5; 10 nucleotides agree with TRBD1. Trimming took 3 bases from V and 8 from J; bases not matched to a gene: 7. This CDR3 is 15 amino acids long. The germline V gene encodes CDR1 MNHNY and CDR2 SVGAGI (reference sequence). CDR3 bases: TGTGCCAGCAGTTATTCGGGACAGGGGTTGGAGCCCCAGCATTTT. Translation gives CASSYSGQGLEPQHF.

The rearrangement joins TRBV19 to TRBJ1-5; 7 positions match TRBD1. V lost 6 bases to trimming and J lost 7 bases; unmatched junction nucleotides: 6. The germline gives CDR1 LNHDA, CDR2 SQIVND (reference sequence). The CDR3 runs to 13 residues. CDR3 loop: CASSIDRDQPQHF. The CDR3 bases are TGTGCCAGTAGCATCGACAGGGACCAGCCCCAGCATTTT. The whole variable domain, filled in from reference TRBV19 and TRBJ1-5, reads DGGITQSPKYLFRKEGQNVTLSCEQNLNHDAMYWYRQDPGQGLRLIYYSQIVNDFQKGDIAEGYSVSREKKESFPLTVTSAQKNPTAFYLCASSIDRDQPQHFGDGTRLSIL.

V is TRBV7-9 and J is TRBJ2-7, with D uncertain. Trimming removed 6 bases at V and 1 base at J, with 7 bases between. CDR3 length: 12 amino acids. Germline CDR1 and CDR2: SEHNR and FQNEAQ (reference sequence). CDR3 bases: TGTGCCAGCAGAGCCTCATCCTACGAGCAGTACTTC. Its protein is CASRASSYEQYF.

The chain uses TRBV6-1 and TRBJ2-1; D unclear. This CDR3 contains 11 residues. The ends were cut back, 8 bases at V and 15 bases at J, with 17 bases in the middle. CDR1 MNHNS and CDR2 SASEGT come from the germline V gene. The DNA of the CDR3 is TGTGCCAGCCATTCTCTCAGTGTTTGGTTCTTC. The encoded protein is CASHSLSVWFF.

The genes are TRBV4-1 and TRBJ2-7; 14 bases map to TRBD2. The CDR3 contains 20 residues. V lost 0 bases to trimming and J lost 1 base; unmatched junction nucleotides: 11. CDR1 and CDR2 (germline): MGHRA, YSYEKL. In nucleotides, the CDR3 is TGCGCCAGCAGCCAAGAAGATTGGGAGACTAGCGGGGGGGGTTCCTACGAGCAGTACTTC. Residues: CASSQEDWETSGGGSYEQYF.

This clone is a singleton in its sample. This chain connects TRBV23-1 to TRBJ2-7; D not certain. TRBV23-1 is sorted into the ORF group, with uncertain function. The ends were cut back, 1 base at V and 3 bases at J, with 4 bases in the middle. The CDR3 is 12 amino acids. The CDR3 DNA sequence: TGCGCCAGCAGTCAATTTTACTACGAGCAGTACTTC. It encodes CASSQFYYEQYF.